What follows are 21 T cell receptor beta chains derived from one specimen sequenced in a study of read filtering for tumor transcriptome and immune sequencing. The library was built from approximately 400 ng RNA with molecular barcoded adaptors for alpha/delta and beta/gamma chains. Each CDR3 protein gets one entry after TCRdb re-called the reads with MiXCR. The sample has roughly 90,000 distinct CDR3 sequences, over 9% seen once. The specimen sequenced was a population of CD138-negative cells sorted from bone marrow. These receptors all stem from a donor at least 40 years old with multiple myeloma.

A remark on this clonotype: This sequence may be a read error, since a much larger clone differs from it by one base. V usage is TRBV20-1 and J usage is TRBJ2-1; D possibly corresponds to TRBD1 (6 bases). The J call is uncertain, as TRBJ2-7 better fits the DNA end. CDR3 length equals 12 residues. Germline V gives CDR1 DFQATT, CDR2 SNEGSKA (reference sequence). The CDR3 loop reads CSAKRGFNEQYF. CDR3 DNA: TGCAGTGCGAAGAGGGGGTTTAATGAGCAGTACTTC.

In its sample, this clonotype was seen many times. The V gene is TRBV27, the J gene TRBJ2-1, with TRBD2 identical over 13 bases. The length of the CDR3 is 15 residues. Trimming took 4 bases from V and 7 from J; bases not matched to a gene: 4. Germline loops: CDR1 MNHEY, CDR2 SMNVEV (reference sequence). CDR3 amino acids: CASSSGLAGLNEQFF. The CDR3 DNA is TGTGCCAGCAGTTCGGGACTAGCGGGATTGAATGAGCAGTTCTTC.

With respect to this clonotype: This clone may be a read error of a much larger clone one base away. This chain joins TRBV5-1 and TRBJ2-3, with D possibly TRBD2 on 5 matching bases. The CDR3 covers 15 residues. Germline V gene sequence: CDR1 SGHRS, CDR2 YFSETQ. Trimming stripped 0 bases from V and 0 bases from J, with 8 bases between. The CDR3: CASSLGGVSTDTQYF. In DNA form, the CDR3 reads TGCGCCAGCAGCTTGGGGGGAGTCAGCACAGATACGCAGTATTTT. Variable domain in full (rest from reference TRBV5-1 and TRBJ2-3): KAGVTQTPRYLIKTRGQQVTLSCSPISGHRSVSWYQQTPGQGLQFLFEYFSETQRNKGNFPGRFSGRQFSNSRSEMNVSTLELGDSALYLCASSLGGVSTDTQYFGPGTRLTVL.

This clonotype was detected many times. This chain joins TRBV20-1 and TRBJ2-7, with 9 bases matching TRBD2. The CDR3 loop spans 17 amino acids. The J segment lost 1 base and the V segment lost 1 base, leaving 11 bases of the junction unmatched. The germline V gene encodes CDR1 DFQATT and CDR2 SNEGSKA (reference sequence). CDR3 loop: CSARGPKAGGPSYEQYF. CDR3 coding DNA: TGCAGTGCTAGAGGGCCCAAAGCGGGAGGCCCATCCTACGAGCAGTACTTC.

This clonotype was recorded a few times. With a much larger clone just one base away, this may be a read error. The chain carries TRBV12-3 or TRBV12-4 and TRBJ2-3; TRBD2 agrees at 13 bases. This CDR3 region has 17 residues. V trimming: 1 base; J trimming: 8 bases; junction bases outside the gene matches: 9. The CDR3 loop reads CASSLGWTSGSSGTQYF. CDR3 nucleotides: TGTGCCAGCAGTTTAGGGTGGACTAGCGGGAGCTCAGGTACGCAGTATTTT.

This clonotype occurred many times. The chain employs TRBV5-1 and TRBJ2-1; 8 nucleotides align to TRBD2. The length of the CDR3 is 15 residues. V trimming: 2 bases; J trimming: 8 bases; junction bases outside the gene matches: 9. CDR1 and CDR2 from the germline V gene are SGHRS and YFSETQ. CDR3 loop: CASSLIAGTLYEQFF. In nucleotides, the CDR3 is TGCGCCAGCAGCTTAATAGCGGGAACTCTCTATGAGCAGTTCTTC.

This clonotype was seen many times. The chain couples TRBV4-1 to TRBJ1-2, with D perhaps TRBD1 (5 bases). Germline CDR1 and CDR2: MGHRA and YSYEKL. This CDR3 spans 15 amino acids. Trimming removed 0 bases at V and 1 base at J, with 9 bases between. The CDR3 DNA sequence: TGCGCCAGCAGCCAAGAGGCAGGGAATAACTATGGCTACACCTTC. This gives the protein CASSQEAGNNYGYTF.

This clonotype has ten or more counts. This clone may be a read error of a much larger clone one base away. The chain joins TRBV20-1 to TRBJ2-1, with D hard to call. The CDR3 contains 14 residues. Germline-derived CDR1 and CDR2 are DFQATT and SNEGSKA (reference sequence). Here the CDR3 reads CSAMSPTFYNGQFF. In nucleotides, the CDR3 is TGCAGTGCTATGTCACCTACCTTTTACAATGGGCAGTTCTTC.

This clonotype appeared once. The J gene is TRBJ2-7, the V gene TRBV20-1; TRBD1 matches at 8 bases. Per germline, CDR1 DFQATT and CDR2 SNEGSKA (reference sequence). This CDR3 has 13 residues. The trim removed 6 bases at V and 6 bases at J, leaving 10 bases unmatched. The CDR3 reads CSANEGQDGEQYF. CDR3 bases: TGCAGTGCCAACGAGGGACAGGATGGCGAGCAGTACTTC.

Note on this clonotype: A much larger clone differs by one base, so this may be a read error. The J gene is TRBJ1-2, the V gene TRBV7-2, with D hard to call. Looked up from germline, CDR1 is SGHTA and CDR2 is FQGNSA. The CDR3 totals 14 residues. CDR3 nucleotide sequence: TGTGTCACCCAGTTTGATCGGGGTTCGTATGGCTACACCTTC. This translates into CVTQFDRGSYGYTF.

In its sample, this clonotype was seen many times. The genes are TRBV20-1 and TRBJ2-7; no clear D gene. This CDR3 comprises 13 residues. Germline CDR1 reads DFQATT; CDR2 reads SNEGSKA (reference sequence). Trimming removed 0 bases at V and 0 bases at J, with 6 bases between. The CDR3 sequence is CSAREKLSYEQYF. CDR3 DNA: TGCAGTGCTAGAGAGAAGCTCTCCTACGAGCAGTACTTC.

This clonotype was recorded at least ten times. This sequence joins TRBV11-1 and TRBJ2-1; 9 bases map to TRBD2. The CDR3 runs to 16 residues. Germline assignment: CDR1 SGHAT and CDR2 FQDESV (reference sequence). V shed 5 bases and J 6 bases; nucleotides not matched to a gene: 11. The CDR3: CASSLMIAGVGNEQFF. The CDR3 DNA reads TGTGCCAGCAGCCTGATGATAGCGGGAGTCGGCAATGAGCAGTTCTTC.

There are many counts of this clonotype. The V and J genes are TRBV30 and TRBJ1-1; no clear D. Trimming removed 2 bases at V and 7 bases at J, with 11 bases between. This CDR3 region has 12 residues. Per germline, CDR1 GTSNPN and CDR2 SVGIG (reference sequence). The CDR3 region is CAWSLPTVEAFF. CDR3 nucleotide sequence: TGTGCCTGGAGTCTCCCCACGGTTGAAGCTTTCTTT.

Details on this clonotype: Since a far larger clone is one base different, this is likely a read error. The chain links TRBV7-2 to TRBJ2-1, with 8 bases identical to TRBD1. Germline CDR1 reads SGHTA; CDR2 reads FQGNSA. The CDR3 runs 15 residues. J gave up 5 bases and V 5 bases, and 8 bases lay outside the gene matches. CDR3 sequence: CASSNCRGRDNEQFF. Here the CDR3 DNA reads TGTGCCAGCAGCAATTGCAGGGGGCGGGACAATGAGCAGTTCTTC.

In this sample, this clonotype turned up many times. The rearrangement joins TRBV29-1 to TRBJ2-2; D ambiguous. The CDR3 totals 13 residues. Trimming stripped 3 bases from V and 1 base from J, with 6 bases between. Germline V gene lookup returns CDR1 SQVTM and CDR2 ANQGSEA. The CDR3 loop reads CSVDPWNTGELFF. The CDR3 nucleotides are TGCAGCGTTGACCCCTGGAACACCGGGGAGCTGTTTTTT.

This clonotype came up many times. V usage is TRBV5-4 and J usage is TRBJ2-1; D may match TRBD1 or TRBD2 (5 bases each). This CDR3 comprises 16 residues. Trimming removed 1 base at V and 5 bases at J, with 16 bases between. Germline CDR1 SGHNT, CDR2 YYREEE (reference sequence). As DNA, the CDR3 is TGTGCCAGCAGCTTGCCCGGGACCCCCGGCGACAATGAGCAGTTCTTC. Protein: CASSLPGTPGDNEQFF. Full variable domain (remainder filled in from reference TRBV5-4 and TRBJ2-1): ETGVTQSPTHLIKTRGQQVTLRCSSQSGHNTVSWYQQALGQGPQFIFQYYREEENGRGNFPPRFSGLQFPNYSSELNVNALELDDSALYLCASSLPGTPGDNEQFFGPGTRLTVL.

This clonotype was detected many times. The V call is TRBV29-1, the J call TRBJ1-6, with D possibly matching TRBD1 (6 bases). The CDR3 has 13 residues. Germline V gives CDR1 SQVTM, CDR2 ANQGSEA. V was clipped by 4 bases and J by 6 bases, with 10 bases between them. CDR3 protein: CSVAQGFNSPLHF. For the CDR3, the DNA is TGCAGCGTTGCCCAGGGGTTTAATTCACCCCTCCACTTT.

The chain employs TRBV5-4 and TRBJ2-3, with D unclear. This CDR3 spans 14 amino acids. The germline V and J ends were trimmed by 2 bases and 1 base, with 8 bases remaining between them. CDR1 and CDR2 from the germline V gene are SGHNT and YYREEE (reference sequence). The CDR3 nucleotides are TGTGCCAGCAGCTTAGGCGTGGGCACAGATACGCAGTATTTT. It specifies CASSLGVGTDTQYF.

The table lists this clonotype with many counts. The V call is TRBV12-3 or TRBV12-4, the J call TRBJ2-5; D may be TRBD1 (6 bases). V lost 1 base, J lost 4 bases, and 16 bases lay in between. This CDR3 has 16 residues. CDR3: CASSLETGGGPETQYF. The CDR3 DNA reads TGTGCCAGCAGTTTAGAGACAGGCGGAGGTCCAGAGACCCAGTACTTC.

Points on this clonotype: A far bigger clonotype differs at one base, so this is likely a read error. The CDR3 region has the DNA TGTGCCAGCAGCTTAAGGACAGTGAACACTGAAGCTTCCTTT. Its translation is CASSLRTVNTEASF. The V call is TRBV7-8, the J call TRBJ1-1; D may be TRBD1 (6 bases). The CDR3 length is 14 residues. Germline assignment: CDR1 SGHVS and CDR2 FQNEAQ.

This clonotype was seen more than once but under ten times. The chain is built from TRBV12-3 or TRBV12-4 and TRBJ2-7; 7 nucleotides align to TRBD2. The CDR3 loop spans 13 amino acids. Unmatched junction bases numbered 3, after V lost 3 bases and J lost 4 bases. DNA of the CDR3: TGTGCCAGCAGTTTGACTAGCCGGTACGAGCAGTACTTC. It specifies CASSLTSRYEQYF.